The clone carrying this TCR beta chain has ten or more counts. Its antigen is unknown. This entry is derived from a study of CD8 T cells in ankylosing spondylitis. Broader study findings: Seemingly distinctive of ankylosing spondylitis blood was a TCR beta motif formed by eight highly homologous variants. Past studies reported some motif variants in reactive arthritis synovial fluid and blood. Clones that were linked to disease were CD8+ and were relatively rare in peripheral blood.

Trimming removed 2 bases from V and 3 bases from J, with 14 bases in between. The CDR3 loop spans 15 amino acids. Germline CDR1 is SGHTA and CDR2 is FQGNSA. In TCRdb, the 5' RACE reads were re-called with MiXCR into one record per CDR3 protein. The top ten hold under 7.5% of the sample, which has approximately 140,000 distinct CDR3 sequences, roughly 8.3% seen once. The rearrangement links TRBV7-2 to TRBJ2-7; D is ambiguous. The sequenced sample was synovial fluid, either unsorted or a sorted T cell fraction (not recorded which). This sequence originates from a male donor with ankylosing spondylitis. The CDR3 bases are TGTGCCAGCAGCTTATGGACGGTGGGCCTCTACGAGCAGTACTTC. It encodes CASSLWTVGLYEQYF.